The sequence of this TCR beta chain was determined in a study of graft-versus-host responses after intestinal transplantation. Whole-study context: Recipients across the board were started on anti-thymocyte globulin induction, then kept on tacrolimus and steroids for approximately three years.

The CDR3 contains 14 residues. Germline V lookup: CDR1 LGHNA, CDR2 YSLEER. V was clipped by 4 bases and J by 4 bases, with 13 bases between them. TCRdb's table, derived via immunoSEQ multiplex PCR, lists solely in-frame clones and lacks some. The sample consists of roughly 120,000 clones, 90% of them appearing once. In regard to this clone: Its antigen is still unknown.

Points from the study as a whole: GvH clones surfaced in recipient marrow, some emerging earlier in ileum or blood. Circulating GvH clones peaking coincided with falling HvG clones soon after transplant.

The chain couples TRBV4-3 to TRBJ1-2, with no clear D. The receptor's source is a human donor who received an intestinal transplant. The sample consisted of unstimulated CD4+ T cells sorted from spleen or lymph node cells, taken before intestinal transplant. The CDR3 nucleotides are TGCGCCAGCAGCCGCAAGGGAGAGGGCTATGGCTACACCTTC. Translated, it gives CASSRKGEGYGYTF.